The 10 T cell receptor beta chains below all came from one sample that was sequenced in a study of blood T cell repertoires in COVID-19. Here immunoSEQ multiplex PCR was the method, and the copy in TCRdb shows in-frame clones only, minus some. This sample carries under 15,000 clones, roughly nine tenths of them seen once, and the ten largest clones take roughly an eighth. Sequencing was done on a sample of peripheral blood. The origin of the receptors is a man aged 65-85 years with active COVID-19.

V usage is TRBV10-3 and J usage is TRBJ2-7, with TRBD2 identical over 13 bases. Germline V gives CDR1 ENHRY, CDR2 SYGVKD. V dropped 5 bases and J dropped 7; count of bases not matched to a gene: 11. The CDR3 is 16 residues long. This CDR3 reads CAISTGLAGTSGEQYF. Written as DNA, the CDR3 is TGTGCCATCAGTACGGGACTAGCGGGAACCTCGGGTGAGCAGTACTTC.

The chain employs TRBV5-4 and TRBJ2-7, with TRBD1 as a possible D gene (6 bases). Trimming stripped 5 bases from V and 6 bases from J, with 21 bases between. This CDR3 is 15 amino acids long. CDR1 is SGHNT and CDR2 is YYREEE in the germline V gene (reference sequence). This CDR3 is CASRDGTRGWVEQYF. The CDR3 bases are TGTGCCAGCAGGGATGGGACCAGGGGATGGGTCGAGCAGTACTTC.

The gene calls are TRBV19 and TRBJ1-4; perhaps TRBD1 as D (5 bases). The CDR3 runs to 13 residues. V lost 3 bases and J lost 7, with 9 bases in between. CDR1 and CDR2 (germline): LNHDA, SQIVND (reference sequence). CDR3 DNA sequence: TGTGCCAGTAGTATTCAAGGGGCTGAAAAACTGTTTTTT. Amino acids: CASSIQGAEKLFF. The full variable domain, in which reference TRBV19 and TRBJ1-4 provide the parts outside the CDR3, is DGGITQSPKYLFRKEGQNVTLSCEQNLNHDAMYWYRQDPGQGLRLIYYSQIVNDFQKGDIAEGYSVSREKKESFPLTVTSAQKNPTAFYLCASSIQGAEKLFFGSGTQLSVL.

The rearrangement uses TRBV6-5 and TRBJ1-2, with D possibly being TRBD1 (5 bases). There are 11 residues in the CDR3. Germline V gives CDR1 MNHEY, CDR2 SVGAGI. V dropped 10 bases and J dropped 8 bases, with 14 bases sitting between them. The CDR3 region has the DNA TGTGCCACGACAGCCCAATTGGGCTACACCTTC. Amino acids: CATTAQLGYTF.

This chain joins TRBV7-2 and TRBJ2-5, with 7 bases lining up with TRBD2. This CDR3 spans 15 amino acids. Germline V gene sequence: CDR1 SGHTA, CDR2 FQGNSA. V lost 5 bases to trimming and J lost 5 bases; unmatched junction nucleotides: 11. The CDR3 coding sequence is TGTGCCAGCAGCGCCCAGCGGGGCATTGGGGAGACCCAGTACTTC. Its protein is CASSAQRGIGETQYF.

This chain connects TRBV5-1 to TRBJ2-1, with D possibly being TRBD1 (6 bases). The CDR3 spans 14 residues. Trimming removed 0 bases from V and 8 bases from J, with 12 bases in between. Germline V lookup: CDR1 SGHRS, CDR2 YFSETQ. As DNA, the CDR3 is TGCGCCAGCAGCTTGGCCCAATCAGGGGATGAGCAGTTCTTC. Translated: CASSLAQSGDEQFF.

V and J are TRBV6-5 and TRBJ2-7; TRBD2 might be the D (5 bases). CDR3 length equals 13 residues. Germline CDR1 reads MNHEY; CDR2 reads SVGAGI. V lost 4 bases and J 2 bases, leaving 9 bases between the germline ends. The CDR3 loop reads CASSLTTAYEQYF. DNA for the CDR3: TGTGCCAGCAGTTTGACTACCGCCTACGAGCAGTACTTC.

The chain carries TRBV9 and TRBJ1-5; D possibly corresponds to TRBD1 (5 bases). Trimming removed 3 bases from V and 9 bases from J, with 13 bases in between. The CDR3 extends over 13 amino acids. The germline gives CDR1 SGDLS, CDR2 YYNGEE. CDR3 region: CASSADPRGPQHF. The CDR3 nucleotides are TGTGCCAGCAGCGCCGATCCTAGGGGGCCCCAGCATTTT.

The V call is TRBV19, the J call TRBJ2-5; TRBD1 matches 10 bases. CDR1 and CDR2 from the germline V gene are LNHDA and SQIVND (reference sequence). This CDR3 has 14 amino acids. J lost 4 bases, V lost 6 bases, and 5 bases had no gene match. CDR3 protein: CASRDRGRGETQYF. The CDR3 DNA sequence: TGTGCCAGTAGAGACAGGGGGCGGGGAGAGACCCAGTACTTC.

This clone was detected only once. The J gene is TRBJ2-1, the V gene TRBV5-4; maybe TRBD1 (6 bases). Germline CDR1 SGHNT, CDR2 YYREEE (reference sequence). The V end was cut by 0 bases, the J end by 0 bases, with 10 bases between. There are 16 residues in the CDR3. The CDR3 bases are TGTGCCAGCAGCTTGGGGGGGCCGAACTCCTACAATGAGCAGTTCTTC. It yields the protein CASSLGGPNSYNEQFF. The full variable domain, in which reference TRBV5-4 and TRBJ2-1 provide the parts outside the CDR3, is ETGVTQSPTHLIKTRGQQVTLRCSSQSGHNTVSWYQQALGQGPQFIFQYYREEENGRGNFPPRFSGLQFPNYSSELNVNALELDDSALYLCASSLGGPNSYNEQFFGPGTRLTVL.